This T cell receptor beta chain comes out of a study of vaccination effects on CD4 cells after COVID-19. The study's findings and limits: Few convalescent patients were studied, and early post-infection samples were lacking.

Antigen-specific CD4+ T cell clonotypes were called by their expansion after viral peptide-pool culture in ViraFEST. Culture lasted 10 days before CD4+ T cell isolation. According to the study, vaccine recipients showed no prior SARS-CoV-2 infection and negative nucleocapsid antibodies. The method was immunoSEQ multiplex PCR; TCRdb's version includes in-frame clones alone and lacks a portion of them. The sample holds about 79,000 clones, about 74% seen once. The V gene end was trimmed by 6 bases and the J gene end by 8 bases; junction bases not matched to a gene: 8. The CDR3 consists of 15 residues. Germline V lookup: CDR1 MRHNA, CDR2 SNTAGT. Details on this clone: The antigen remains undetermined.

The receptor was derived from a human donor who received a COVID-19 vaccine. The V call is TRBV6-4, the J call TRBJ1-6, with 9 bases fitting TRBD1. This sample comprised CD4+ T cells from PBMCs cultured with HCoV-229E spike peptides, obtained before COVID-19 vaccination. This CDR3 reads CASRRGDREDSPLHF. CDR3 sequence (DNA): TGTGCCAGCAGAAGGGGGGACAGGGAAGATTCACCCCTCCACTTT.